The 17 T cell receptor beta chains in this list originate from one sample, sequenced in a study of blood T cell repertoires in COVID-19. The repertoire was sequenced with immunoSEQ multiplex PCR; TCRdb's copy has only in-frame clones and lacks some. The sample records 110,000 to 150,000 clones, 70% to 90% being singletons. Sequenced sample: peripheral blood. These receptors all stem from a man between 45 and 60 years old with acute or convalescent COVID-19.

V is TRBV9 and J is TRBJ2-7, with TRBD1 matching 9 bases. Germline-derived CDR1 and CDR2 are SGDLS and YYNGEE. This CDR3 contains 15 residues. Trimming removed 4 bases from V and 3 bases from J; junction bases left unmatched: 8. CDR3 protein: CASSPSGDRVYEQYF. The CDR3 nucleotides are TGTGCCAGCAGCCCTTCGGGGGACAGGGTCTACGAGCAGTACTTC.

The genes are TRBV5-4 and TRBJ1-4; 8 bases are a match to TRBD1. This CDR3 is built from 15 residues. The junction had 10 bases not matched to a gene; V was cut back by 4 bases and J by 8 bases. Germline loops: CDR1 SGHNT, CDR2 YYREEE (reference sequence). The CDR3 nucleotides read TGTGCCAGCAGCGGGGGGACAGGTCGAATAGAAAAACTGTTTTTT. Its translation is CASSGGTGRIEKLFF.

The CDR3 spells CAISGGQSTNEKLFF. In DNA, the CDR3 is TGTGCCATCAGTGGGGGCCAGTCAACTAATGAAAAACTGTTTTTT. This chain uses TRBV10-3 with TRBJ1-4, with D possibly matching TRBD1 (5 bases). CDR1 is ENHRY, CDR2 SYGVKD, per germline. The ends were cut back, 4 bases at V and 0 bases at J, with 9 bases in the middle. This CDR3 comprises 15 residues.

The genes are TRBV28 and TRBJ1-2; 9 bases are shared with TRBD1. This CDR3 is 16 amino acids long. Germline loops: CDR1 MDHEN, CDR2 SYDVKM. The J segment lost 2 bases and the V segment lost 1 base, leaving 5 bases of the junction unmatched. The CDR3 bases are TGTGCCAGCAGTTTATTGACAGGGGGGATAAACTATGGCTACACCTTC. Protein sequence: CASSLLTGGINYGYTF.

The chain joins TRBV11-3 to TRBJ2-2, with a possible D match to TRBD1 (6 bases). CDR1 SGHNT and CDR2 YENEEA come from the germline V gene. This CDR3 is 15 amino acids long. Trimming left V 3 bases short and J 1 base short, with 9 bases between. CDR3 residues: CASSFDRWNTGELFF. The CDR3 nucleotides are TGTGCCAGCAGCTTCGACAGGTGGAACACCGGGGAGCTGTTTTTT.

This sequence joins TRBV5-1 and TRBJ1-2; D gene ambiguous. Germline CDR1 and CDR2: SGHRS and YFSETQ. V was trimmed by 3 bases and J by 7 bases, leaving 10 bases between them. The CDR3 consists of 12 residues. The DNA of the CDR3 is TGCGCCAGCAGCTCCTCAGGTACTGGCTACACCTTC. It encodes CASSSSGTGYTF.

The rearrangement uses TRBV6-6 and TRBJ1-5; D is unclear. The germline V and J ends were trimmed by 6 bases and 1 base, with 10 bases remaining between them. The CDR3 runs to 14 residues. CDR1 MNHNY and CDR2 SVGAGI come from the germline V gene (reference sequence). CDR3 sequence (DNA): TGTGCCAGCAGGGGAGCTGTGAGCAATCAGCCCCAGCATTTT. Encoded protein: CASRGAVSNQPQHF.

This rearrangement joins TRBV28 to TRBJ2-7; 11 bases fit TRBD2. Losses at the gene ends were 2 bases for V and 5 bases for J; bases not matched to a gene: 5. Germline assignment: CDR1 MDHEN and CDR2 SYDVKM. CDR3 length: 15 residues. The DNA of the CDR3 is TGTGCCAGCAGTTTACCGGCTAGCGGGAGGCACGAGCAGTACTTC. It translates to CASSLPASGRHEQYF.

Here the CDR3 reads CASSFEGYNSPLHF. In DNA form, the CDR3 reads TGTGCCAGCAGCTTTGAGGGTTATAATTCACCCCTCCACTTT. The rearrangement uses TRBV7-8 and TRBJ1-6, with D unresolved. The CDR3 totals 14 residues. Trimming cost V 3 bases and J 4 bases, with 7 bases left between them. Germline V gene sequence: CDR1 SGHVS, CDR2 FQNEAQ.

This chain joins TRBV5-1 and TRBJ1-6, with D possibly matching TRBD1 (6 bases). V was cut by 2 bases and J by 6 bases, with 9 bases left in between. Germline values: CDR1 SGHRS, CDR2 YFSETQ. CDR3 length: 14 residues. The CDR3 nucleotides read TGCGCCAGCAGCTTACAGGGAAGTAATTCACCCCTCCACTTT. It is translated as CASSLQGSNSPLHF.

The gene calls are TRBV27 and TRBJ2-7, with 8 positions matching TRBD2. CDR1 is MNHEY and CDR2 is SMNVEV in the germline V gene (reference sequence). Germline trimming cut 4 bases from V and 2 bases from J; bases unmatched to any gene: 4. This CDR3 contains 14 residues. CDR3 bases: TGTGCCAGCAGTTCCACTAGCGGAACCTACGAGCAGTACTTC. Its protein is CASSSTSGTYEQYF.

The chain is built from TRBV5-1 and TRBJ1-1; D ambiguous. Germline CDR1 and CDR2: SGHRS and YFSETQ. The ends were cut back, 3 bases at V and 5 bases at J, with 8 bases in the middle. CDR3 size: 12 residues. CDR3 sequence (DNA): TGCGCCAGCAGCTCCGGGAGGACTGAAGCTTTCTTT. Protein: CASSSGRTEAFF.

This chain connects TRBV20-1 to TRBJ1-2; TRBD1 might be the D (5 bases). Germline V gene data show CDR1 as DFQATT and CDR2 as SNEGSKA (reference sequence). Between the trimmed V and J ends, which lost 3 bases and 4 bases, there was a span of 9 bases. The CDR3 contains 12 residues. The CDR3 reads CSASEGPYGYTF. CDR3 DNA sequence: TGCAGTGCTAGTGAGGGGCCCTATGGCTACACCTTC.

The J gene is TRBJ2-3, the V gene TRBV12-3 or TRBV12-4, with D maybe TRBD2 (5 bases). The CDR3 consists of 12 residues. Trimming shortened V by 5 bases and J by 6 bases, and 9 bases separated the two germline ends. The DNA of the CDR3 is TGTGCCAGCAGTGTCAGAGGGGATACGCAGTATTTT. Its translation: CASSVRGDTQYF.

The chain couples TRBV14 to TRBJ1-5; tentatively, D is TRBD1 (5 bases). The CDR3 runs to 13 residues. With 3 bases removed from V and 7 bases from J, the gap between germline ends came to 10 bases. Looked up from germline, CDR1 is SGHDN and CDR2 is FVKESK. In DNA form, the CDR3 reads TGTGCCAGCAGCCAGGGACTGGGGCAGCCCCAGCATTTT. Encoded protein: CASSQGLGQPQHF.

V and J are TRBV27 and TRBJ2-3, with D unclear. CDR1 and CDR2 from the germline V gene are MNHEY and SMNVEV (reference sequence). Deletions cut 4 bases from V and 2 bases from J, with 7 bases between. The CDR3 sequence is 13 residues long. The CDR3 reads CASSSPLTDTQYF. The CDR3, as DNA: TGTGCCAGCAGTTCCCCCCTCACAGATACGCAGTATTTT.

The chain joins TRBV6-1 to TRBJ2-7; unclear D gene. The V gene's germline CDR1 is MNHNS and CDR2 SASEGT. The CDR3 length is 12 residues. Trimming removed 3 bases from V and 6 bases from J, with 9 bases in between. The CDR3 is CASSDRKIEQYF. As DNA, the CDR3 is TGTGCCAGCAGTGATAGAAAGATCGAGCAGTACTTC.